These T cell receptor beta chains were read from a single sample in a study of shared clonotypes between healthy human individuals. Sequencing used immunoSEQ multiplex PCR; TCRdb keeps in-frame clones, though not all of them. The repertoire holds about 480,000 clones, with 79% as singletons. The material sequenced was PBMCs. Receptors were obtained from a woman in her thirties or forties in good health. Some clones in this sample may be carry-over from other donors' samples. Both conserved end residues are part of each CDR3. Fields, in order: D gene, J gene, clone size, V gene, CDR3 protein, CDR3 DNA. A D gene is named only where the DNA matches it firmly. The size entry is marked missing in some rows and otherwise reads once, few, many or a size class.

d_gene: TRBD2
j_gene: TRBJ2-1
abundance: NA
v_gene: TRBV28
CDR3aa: CASSLAGGGYNEQFF
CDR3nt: TGTGCCAGCAGTTTAGCGGGAGGGGGGTACAATGAGCAGTTCTTC

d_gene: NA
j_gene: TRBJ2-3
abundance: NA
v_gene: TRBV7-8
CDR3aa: CASSPELEQSGSTDTQYF
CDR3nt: TGTGCCAGCAGCCCGGAGTTGGAGCAGAGCGGGAGCACAGATACGCAGTATTTT

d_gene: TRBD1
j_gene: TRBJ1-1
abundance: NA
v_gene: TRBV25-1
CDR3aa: CASMGTGANTEAFF
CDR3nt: TGTGCCAGCATGGGGACAGGGGCGAACACTGAAGCTTTCTTT

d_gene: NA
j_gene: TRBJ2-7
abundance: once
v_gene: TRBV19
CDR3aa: CASSIDREGEQYF
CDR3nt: TGTGCCAGTAGTATCGACAGGGAGGGCGAGCAGTACTTC

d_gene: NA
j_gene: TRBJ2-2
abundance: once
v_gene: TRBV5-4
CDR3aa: CASSLPSSLGTGELFF
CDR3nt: TGTGCCAGCAGCTTGCCCTCTTCACTAGGTACCGGGGAGCTGTTTTTT

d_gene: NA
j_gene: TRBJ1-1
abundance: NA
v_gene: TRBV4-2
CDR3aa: CASSHNMNTEAFF
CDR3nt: TGTGCCAGCAGCCACAATATGAACACTGAAGCTTTCTTT

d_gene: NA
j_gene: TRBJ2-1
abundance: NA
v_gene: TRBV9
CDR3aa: CASSGSGRDEQFF
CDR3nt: TGTGCCAGCAGCGGTAGCGGCCGTGATGAGCAGTTCTTC

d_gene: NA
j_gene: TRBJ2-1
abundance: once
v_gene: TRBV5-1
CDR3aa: CASSLEDSEYNEQFF
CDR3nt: TGCGCCAGCAGCTTGGAGGATAGCGAGTACAATGAGCAGTTCTTC

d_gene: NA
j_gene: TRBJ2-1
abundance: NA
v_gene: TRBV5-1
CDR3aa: CASSADSLLDYNEQFF
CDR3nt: TGCGCCAGCAGCGCTGACTCCCTCCTAGACTACAATGAGCAGTTCTTC

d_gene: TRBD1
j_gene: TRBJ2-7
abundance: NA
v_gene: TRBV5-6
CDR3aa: CASSVGTGLGEQYF
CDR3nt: TGTGCCAGCAGCGTCGGGACAGGGCTGGGGGAGCAGTACTTC

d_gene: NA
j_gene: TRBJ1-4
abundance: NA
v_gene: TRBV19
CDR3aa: CASSIVNRNEKLFF
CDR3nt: TGTGCCAGTAGTATAGTCAACAGGAATGAAAAACTGTTTTTT

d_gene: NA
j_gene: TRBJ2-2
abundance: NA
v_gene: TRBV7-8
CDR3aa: CASSSLRGTLAGELFF
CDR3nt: TGTGCCAGCAGCTCCCTAAGGGGGACGTTAGCCGGGGAGCTGTTTTTT

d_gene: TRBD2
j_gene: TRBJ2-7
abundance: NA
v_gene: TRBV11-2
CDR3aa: CASSLVVLAGGQNEQYF
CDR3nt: TGTGCCAGCAGCTTAGTGGTACTAGCGGGAGGGCAGAACGAGCAGTACTTC

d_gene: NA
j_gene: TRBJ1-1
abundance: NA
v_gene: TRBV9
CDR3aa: CASSATGRGLAEAFF
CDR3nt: TGTGCCAGCAGCGCCACAGGGAGGGGACTGGCTGAAGCTTTCTTT

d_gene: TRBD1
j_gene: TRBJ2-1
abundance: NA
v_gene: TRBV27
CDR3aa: CASSSDRVVREQFF
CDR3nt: TGTGCCAGCAGTTCCGACAGGGTAGTAAGAGAGCAGTTCTTC

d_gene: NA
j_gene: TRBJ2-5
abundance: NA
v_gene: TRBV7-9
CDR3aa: CASTVPGLEETQYF
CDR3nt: TGTGCCAGCACCGTGCCGGGACTCGAAGAGACCCAGTACTTC

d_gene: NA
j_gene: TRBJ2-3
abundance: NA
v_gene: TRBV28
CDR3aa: CASSFVRGRYTDTQYF
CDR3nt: TGTGCCAGCAGTTTCGTTCGAGGGAGATACACAGATACGCAGTATTTT

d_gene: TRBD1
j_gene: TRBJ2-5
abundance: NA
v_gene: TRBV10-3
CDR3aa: CATLDRENGETQYF
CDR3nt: TGTGCCACCCTGGACAGGGAGAATGGAGAGACCCAGTACTTC

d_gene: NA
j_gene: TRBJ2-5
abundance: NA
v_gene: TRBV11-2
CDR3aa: CASSFNTRGRPAETQYF
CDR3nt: TGTGCCAGCAGCTTCAACACAAGGGGAAGGCCGGCAGAGACCCAGTACTTC

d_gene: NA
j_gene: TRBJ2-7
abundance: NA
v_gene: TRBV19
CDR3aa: CASSPPLGTAEQYF
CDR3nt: TGTGCCAGTAGTCCGCCTCTCGGGACGGCCGAGCAGTACTTC

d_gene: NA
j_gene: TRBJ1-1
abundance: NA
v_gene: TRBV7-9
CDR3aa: CASSLEGSLPNTEAFF
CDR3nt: TGTGCCAGCAGCTTAGAGGGTTCTCTACCGAACACTGAAGCTTTCTTT

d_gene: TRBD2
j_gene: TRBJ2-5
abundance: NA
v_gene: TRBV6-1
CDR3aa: CASSETSGRLETQYF
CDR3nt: TGTGCCAGCAGTGAGACTAGCGGGAGGCTTGAGACCCAGTACTTC

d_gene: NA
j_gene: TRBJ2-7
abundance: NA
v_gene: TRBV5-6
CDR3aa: CASSLWGGSEQYF
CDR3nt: TGTGCCAGCAGCTTATGGGGTGGAAGTGAGCAGTACTTC

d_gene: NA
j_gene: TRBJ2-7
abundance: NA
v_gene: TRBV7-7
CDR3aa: CASSLDEGYEQYF
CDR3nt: TGTGCCAGCAGCTTAGACGAGGGCTACGAGCAGTACTTC

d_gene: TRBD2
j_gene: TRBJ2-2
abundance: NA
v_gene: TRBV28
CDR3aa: CASSPVRLAGGAGELFF
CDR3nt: TGTGCCAGCAGTCCCGTGAGACTAGCGGGAGGGGCCGGGGAGCTGTTTTTT

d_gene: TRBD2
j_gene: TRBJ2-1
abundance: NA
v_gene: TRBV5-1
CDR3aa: CASSLLAGNNEQFF
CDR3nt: TGCGCCAGCAGCTTGTTAGCGGGAAACAATGAGCAGTTCTTC

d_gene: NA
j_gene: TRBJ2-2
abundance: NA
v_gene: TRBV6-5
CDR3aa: CASSVHSGTGELFF
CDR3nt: TGTGCCAGCAGCGTGCATTCAGGCACCGGGGAGCTGTTTTTT

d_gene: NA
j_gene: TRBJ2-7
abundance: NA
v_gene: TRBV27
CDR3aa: CASSFNEQYF
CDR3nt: TGTGCCAGCAGTTTCAACGAGCAGTACTTC

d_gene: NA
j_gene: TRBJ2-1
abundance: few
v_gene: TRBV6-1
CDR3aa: CASSGLQGSNEQFF
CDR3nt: TGTGCCAGCAGTGGTTTGCAGGGTAGCAATGAGCAGTTCTTC

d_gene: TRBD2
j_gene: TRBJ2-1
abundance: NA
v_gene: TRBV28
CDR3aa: CASRATSGGFSYNEQFF
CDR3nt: TGTGCCAGCAGGGCGACTAGCGGGGGGTTCTCCTACAATGAGCAGTTCTTC

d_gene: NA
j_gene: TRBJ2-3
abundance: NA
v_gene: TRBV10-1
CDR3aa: CASAVLRTDTQYF
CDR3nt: TGCGCCAGCGCCGTTCTGCGCACAGATACGCAGTATTTT

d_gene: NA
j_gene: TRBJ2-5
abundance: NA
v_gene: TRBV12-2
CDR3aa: CASRLGPGLAGGRREETQYF
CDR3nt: TGTGCAAGTCGCTTAGGGCCGGGACTAGCGGGAGGAAGGAGGGAAGAGACCCAGTACTTC

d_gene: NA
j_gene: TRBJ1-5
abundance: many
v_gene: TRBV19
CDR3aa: CASRGSSLPNQPQHF
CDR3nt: TGTGCCAGTAGGGGCAGTTCACTTCCTAATCAGCCCCAGCATTTT

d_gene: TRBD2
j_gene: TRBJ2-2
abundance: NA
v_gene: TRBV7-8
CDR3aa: CASSFYWGTSGKTGELFF
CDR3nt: TGTGCCAGCAGCTTTTACTGGGGAACTAGCGGAAAAACCGGGGAGCTGTTTTTT

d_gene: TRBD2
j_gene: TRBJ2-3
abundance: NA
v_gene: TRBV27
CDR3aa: CASSPGTSKSTDTQYF
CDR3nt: TGTGCCAGCAGTCCCGGGACTAGCAAAAGCACAGATACGCAGTATTTT

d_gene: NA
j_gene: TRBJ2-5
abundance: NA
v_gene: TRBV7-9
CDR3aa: CASSLFGETQYF
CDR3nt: TGTGCCAGCAGCTTATTCGGGGAGACCCAGTACTTC

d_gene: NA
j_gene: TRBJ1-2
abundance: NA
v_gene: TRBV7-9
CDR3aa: CASSFLTNYGYTF
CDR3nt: TGTGCCAGCAGCTTTCTCACTAACTATGGCTACACCTTC

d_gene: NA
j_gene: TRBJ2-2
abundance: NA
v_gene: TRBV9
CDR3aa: CASSVLGSHNTGELFF
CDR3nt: TGTGCCAGCAGCGTTTTGGGCAGTCATAACACCGGGGAGCTGTTTTTT

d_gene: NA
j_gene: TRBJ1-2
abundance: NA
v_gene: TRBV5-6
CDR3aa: CASSPRGVGYGYTF
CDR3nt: TGTGCCAGCAGCCCTAGGGGGGTTGGGTATGGCTACACCTTC

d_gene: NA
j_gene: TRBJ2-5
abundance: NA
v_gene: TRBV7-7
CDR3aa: CASSLASGGAMVQTQYF
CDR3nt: TGTGCCAGCAGCCTCGCCTCGGGGGGCGCCATGGTCCAGACCCAGTACTTC

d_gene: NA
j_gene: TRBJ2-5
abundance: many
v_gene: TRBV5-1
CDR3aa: CASSFGGAETQYF
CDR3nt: TGCGCCAGCAGCTTCGGTGGGGCGGAGACCCAGTACTTC

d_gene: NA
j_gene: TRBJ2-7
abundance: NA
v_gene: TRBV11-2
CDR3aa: CASSLMQARIGAYEQYF
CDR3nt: TGTGCCAGCAGCTTAATGCAGGCGAGAATAGGGGCCTACGAGCAGTACTTC

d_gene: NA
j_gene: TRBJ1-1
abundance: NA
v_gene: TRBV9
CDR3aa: CASSVARENTEAFF
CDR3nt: TGTGCCAGCAGCGTAGCCAGAGAGAACACTGAAGCTTTCTTT

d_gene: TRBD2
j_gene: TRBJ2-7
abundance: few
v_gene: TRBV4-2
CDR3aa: CASSQEPGTSGYEQYF
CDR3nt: TGTGCCAGCAGCCAAGAGCCCGGGACTAGCGGTTACGAGCAGTACTTC

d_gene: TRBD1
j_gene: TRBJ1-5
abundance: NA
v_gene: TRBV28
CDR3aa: CASSLTGTAQPQHF
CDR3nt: TGTGCCAGCAGTTTAACCGGGACAGCCCAGCCCCAGCATTTT

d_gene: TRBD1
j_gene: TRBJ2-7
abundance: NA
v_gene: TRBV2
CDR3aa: CASRAQGAVEQYF
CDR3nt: TGTGCCAGCAGGGCCCAGGGGGCGGTCGAGCAGTACTTC

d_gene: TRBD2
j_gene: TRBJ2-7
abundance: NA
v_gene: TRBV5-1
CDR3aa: CASSLTSGIYEQYF
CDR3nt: TGCGCCAGCAGCCTGACTAGCGGGATCTACGAGCAGTACTTC

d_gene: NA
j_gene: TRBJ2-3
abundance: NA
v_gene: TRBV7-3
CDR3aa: CASSLTVAESTDTQYF
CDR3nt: TGTGCCAGCAGCTTAACGGTAGCGGAGAGCACAGATACGCAGTATTTT

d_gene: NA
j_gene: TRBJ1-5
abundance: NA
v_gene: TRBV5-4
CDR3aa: CASSFGGDGRWKPQHF
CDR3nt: TGTGCCAGCAGCTTTGGGGGGGACGGGCGGTGGAAGCCCCAGCATTTT

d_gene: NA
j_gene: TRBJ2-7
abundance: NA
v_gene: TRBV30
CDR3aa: CAWTNSPSYEQYF
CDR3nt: TGTGCCTGGACAAACTCCCCCTCCTACGAGCAGTACTTC

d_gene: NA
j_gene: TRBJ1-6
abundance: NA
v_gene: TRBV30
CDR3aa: CAWSPKGDNSPLHF
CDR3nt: TGTGCCTGGAGTCCGAAGGGGGACAATTCACCCCTCCACTTT

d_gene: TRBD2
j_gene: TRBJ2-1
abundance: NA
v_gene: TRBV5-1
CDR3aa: CASSLGRTSGAYNEQFF
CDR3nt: TGCGCCAGCAGCTTGGGCCGAACTAGCGGCGCCTACAATGAGCAGTTCTTC

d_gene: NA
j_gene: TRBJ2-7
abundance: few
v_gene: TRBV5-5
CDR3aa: CASSQGEGEYAEQYF
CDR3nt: TGTGCCAGCAGCCAAGGGGAGGGGGAATACGCCGAGCAGTACTTC

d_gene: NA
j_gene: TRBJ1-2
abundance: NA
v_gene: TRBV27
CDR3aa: CASSPSTGANYGYTF
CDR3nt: TGTGCCAGCAGCCCGTCGACAGGCGCTAACTATGGCTACACCTTC

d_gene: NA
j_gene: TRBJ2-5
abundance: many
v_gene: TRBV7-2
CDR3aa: CASSLRQGSETQYF
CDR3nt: TGTGCCAGCAGCTTAAGGCAGGGGAGTGAGACCCAGTACTTC

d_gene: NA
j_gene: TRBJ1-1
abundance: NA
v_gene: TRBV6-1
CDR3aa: CASSEVSVTEAFF
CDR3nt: TGTGCCAGCAGTGAAGTGTCAGTCACTGAAGCTTTCTTT

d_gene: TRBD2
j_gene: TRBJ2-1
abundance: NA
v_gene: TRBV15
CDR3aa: CATKTSGSPNEQFF
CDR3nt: TGTGCCACCAAAACTAGCGGGAGTCCCAATGAGCAGTTCTTC

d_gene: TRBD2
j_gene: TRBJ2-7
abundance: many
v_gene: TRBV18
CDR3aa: CASSPPTSGRNEQYF
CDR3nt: TGTGCCAGCTCACCTCCGACTAGCGGGAGGAACGAGCAGTACTTC